This T cell receptor beta chain was observed in a study of beta chain features in type 1 diabetes. Sequencing targeted expressed TCRB transcripts, as all isolated RNA had been reverse transcribed. Here immunoSEQ multiplex PCR was the method, and the copy in TCRdb shows in-frame clones only, minus some. The top ten hold 0.015% of the sample, which has around 300,000 clones, 11% seen once. This receptor was taken from a woman between 25 and 40 years old in good health. The sample comprised naive CD4+ T cells from blood.

CDR3 DNA: TGTGCCAGCAGCTCGCAGACTCCTGGAAACACCATATATTTT. Encoded protein: CASSSQTPGNTIYF. The chain recombines TRBV7-2 with TRBJ1-3; D uncertain. The V end was cut by 4 bases, the J end by 2 bases, with 9 bases between. The germline CDR1 and CDR2 sequences are SGHTA and FQGNSA. This CDR3 region has 14 residues. Full variable domain (remainder filled in from reference TRBV7-2 and TRBJ1-3): GAGVSQSPSNKVTEKGKDVELRCDPISGHTALYWYRQSLGQGLEFLIYFQGNSAPDKSGLPSDRFSAERTGGSVSTLTIQRTQQEDSAVYLCASSSQTPGNTIYFGEGSWLTVV.